The source of this T cell receptor (beta chain) is a study of T cells in Graves' hyperthyroidism and ophthalmopathy. About the study: It was at initial diagnosis, before any treatment, that peripheral blood was collected.

This CDR3 has 15 amino acids. Trimming took 4 bases from V and 1 from J, leaving 12 bases between them. Germline values: CDR1 LGHNA, CDR2 YSLEER. This clonotype showed up just a few times. Its antigen is still unknown. TCR beta CDR3 region amplification was performed from RNA transcripts. The HTBI primer set drove a first-round RT-PCR of the TCR CDR3. TCRdb called the multiplex PCR reads again in MiXCR, with one record for every CDR3 protein. The sample records around 600,000 distinct CDR3 sequences, around 15% being singletons. Study-wide points: Blood also showed most of the thyroid clonotypes that were expanded above 0.001.

Sequencing was performed on blood. The chain carries TRBV4-3 and TRBJ2-3; TRBD2 might be the D (5 bases). This TCR was sampled from a woman aged 45-59 years with Graves' ophthalmopathy. The CDR3 protein is CASSPDGKGTDTQYF. The CDR3 nucleotides read TGCGCCAGCAGCCCCGACGGGAAAGGCACAGATACGCAGTATTTT.